The source of this T cell receptor beta chain is a study of CXCR3-negative and CXCR3-positive naive CD8 T cells. CDR1 is MGHRA and CDR2 is YSYEKL in the germline V gene. The CDR3 is 14 amino acids. The study made its TRB cDNA libraries by 5' RACE, adding UMI labels. After re-calling the 5' RACE reads, TCRdb lists one entry per CDR3 protein, DNA absent. The sample has fewer than 80,000 distinct CDR3 sequences. Broader study findings: Each naive subset displayed comparably high diversity, whereas memory CD8+ cells displayed much lower diversity. Both naive subsets, CXCR3-negative and CXCR3-positive, displayed similar TRBV-TRBJ usage, unlike memory cells.

Regarding this clonotype: The antigen remains unidentified.

Naive CD8+ T cells showed a CD45RO-CCR7+CD27+CD95- phenotype. The sequence was collected from a human donor in good health. Some clones in this sample may be carry-over from other donors' samples. Sequenced material: naive CXCR3- CD8+ T cells from blood. Stated subset: CD45RO-CCR7+CD27+CD95- naive CD8+ T cells lacking CXCR3 (TNR3-). This chain connects TRBV4-1 to TRBJ2-7. The CDR3 spells CASSQDNRAYEQYF.